This TCR beta chain was observed in a study of CD8 T cells in Susac syndrome. Random hexamers were used to reverse transcribe an amount of about 0.45 to 1 ug RNA. Via MiXCR, TCRdb re-called the immunoSEQ multiplex PCR reads, giving one row per CDR3 protein. In the table there are tens of thousands of distinct CDR3 sequences, approximately 93% of which are singletons. This CDR3 has 17 residues. CDR1 and CDR2 (germline): SNHLY, FYNNEI. Germline trimming cut 1 base from V and 0 bases from J; bases unmatched to any gene: 3. Sequenced sample: CD4+ T cells from PBMCs. The J gene is TRBJ2-5, the V gene TRBV2; TRBD2 matches 12 bases. The clonotype comes from a human donor with Susac syndrome. CDR3 in DNA: TGTGCCAGCAGTGAAGGACTAGCGGGGGCCTACCAAGAGACCCAGTACTTC. Protein sequence: CASSEGLAGAYQETQYF.